In its sample, the clone carrying this T cell receptor (beta chain) was seen many times. Antigen: not known. The sample originates from a study of regulatory T cells in long-lasting Graves disease. CDR1 and CDR2 from the germline V gene are MNHNS and SASEGT. V lost 5 bases and J lost 3, with 10 bases in between. This CDR3 is 14 amino acids long. Study-wide findings and caveats: The study found TRBV28, TRBJ1-2 and TRBJ2-5 favored in persistent disease. TCR diversity in persistent Graves' patients was below that of newly diagnosed ones.

TCR beta libraries were built with iRepertoire HTBI primers and Arm-PCR of CDR3 regions. In the original processing: Identified across the samples were over 50 TRBV segments and around 14 TRBJ segments. From the multiplex PCR reads, TCRdb called clonotypes with MiXCR, one entry per CDR3 protein. TCRdb, not the authors, supplied the V and J calls. The sample records 300,000 to 400,000 distinct CDR3 sequences, roughly 16% being singletons. Indicated time point: newly diagnosed GD, antithyroid drugs for less than 3 months. The TCR library was prepared using RNA isolated from PBMCs. Sequencing was performed on peripheral blood mononuclear cells (PBMCs), taken at new diagnosis, from a patient treated with antithyroid drugs. The sequence derives from a female donor with Graves disease. V and J are TRBV6-1 and TRBJ1-4; D ambiguous. Here the CDR3 DNA reads TGTGCCAGCAGTAGGACGGTTCCTAATGAAAAACTGTTTTTT. It yields the protein CASSRTVPNEKLFF.